Included here is one T cell receptor (beta chain) sequence, with context. Its matching antigen is unknown. This specimen belongs to a study of CD8 T cells in Susac syndrome. Study-level points and caveats: The study's TCR sequencing and HLA analysis covered a relatively small number of individuals, and the study acknowledged this.

Reverse transcription of roughly 0.5 to 1 ug RNA used random hexamers. The amplification used immunoSEQ multiplex PCR on TCR beta CDR3; it spanned 54 Vbeta and 13 Jbeta. Using its own MiXCR run on the immunoSEQ multiplex PCR reads, TCRdb lists one record per CDR3 protein. Of under 550,000 distinct CDR3 sequences in the sample, approximately 85% are singletons; the top ten hold under 0.15%. Purification of the CD8+ and CD4+ T cells relied on negative isolation, and TEMRA cells underwent FACS enrichment. Trimming shortened V by 2 bases and J by 6 bases, and 11 bases separated the two germline ends. The CDR3 is 13 residues long.

The sample comprised CD8+ T cells from PBMCs. The sequence was collected from a human donor with multiple sclerosis. The V call is TRBV12-3 or TRBV12-4, the J call TRBJ2-7; tentatively, D is TRBD1 (5 bases). The CDR3 DNA reads TGTGCCAGCAGTTTACCTGGGGCATCCGAGCAGTACTTC. Protein: CASSLPGASEQYF.